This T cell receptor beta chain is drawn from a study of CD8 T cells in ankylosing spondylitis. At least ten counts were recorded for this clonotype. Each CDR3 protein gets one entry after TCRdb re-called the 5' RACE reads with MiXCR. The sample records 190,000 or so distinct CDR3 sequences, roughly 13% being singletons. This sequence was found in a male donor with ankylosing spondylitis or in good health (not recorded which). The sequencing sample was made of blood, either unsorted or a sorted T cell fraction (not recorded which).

Written as DNA, the CDR3 is TGTGCCAGCAGTTTAGAGACAGTGAAAGAGACCCAGTACTTC. Its translation: CASSLETVKETQYF. V and J are TRBV12-3 or TRBV12-4 and TRBJ2-5, with a tentative D call TRBD1 (5 bases). Trimming shortened V by 1 base and J by 3 bases, and 9 bases separated the two germline ends. The CDR3 has 14 residues.